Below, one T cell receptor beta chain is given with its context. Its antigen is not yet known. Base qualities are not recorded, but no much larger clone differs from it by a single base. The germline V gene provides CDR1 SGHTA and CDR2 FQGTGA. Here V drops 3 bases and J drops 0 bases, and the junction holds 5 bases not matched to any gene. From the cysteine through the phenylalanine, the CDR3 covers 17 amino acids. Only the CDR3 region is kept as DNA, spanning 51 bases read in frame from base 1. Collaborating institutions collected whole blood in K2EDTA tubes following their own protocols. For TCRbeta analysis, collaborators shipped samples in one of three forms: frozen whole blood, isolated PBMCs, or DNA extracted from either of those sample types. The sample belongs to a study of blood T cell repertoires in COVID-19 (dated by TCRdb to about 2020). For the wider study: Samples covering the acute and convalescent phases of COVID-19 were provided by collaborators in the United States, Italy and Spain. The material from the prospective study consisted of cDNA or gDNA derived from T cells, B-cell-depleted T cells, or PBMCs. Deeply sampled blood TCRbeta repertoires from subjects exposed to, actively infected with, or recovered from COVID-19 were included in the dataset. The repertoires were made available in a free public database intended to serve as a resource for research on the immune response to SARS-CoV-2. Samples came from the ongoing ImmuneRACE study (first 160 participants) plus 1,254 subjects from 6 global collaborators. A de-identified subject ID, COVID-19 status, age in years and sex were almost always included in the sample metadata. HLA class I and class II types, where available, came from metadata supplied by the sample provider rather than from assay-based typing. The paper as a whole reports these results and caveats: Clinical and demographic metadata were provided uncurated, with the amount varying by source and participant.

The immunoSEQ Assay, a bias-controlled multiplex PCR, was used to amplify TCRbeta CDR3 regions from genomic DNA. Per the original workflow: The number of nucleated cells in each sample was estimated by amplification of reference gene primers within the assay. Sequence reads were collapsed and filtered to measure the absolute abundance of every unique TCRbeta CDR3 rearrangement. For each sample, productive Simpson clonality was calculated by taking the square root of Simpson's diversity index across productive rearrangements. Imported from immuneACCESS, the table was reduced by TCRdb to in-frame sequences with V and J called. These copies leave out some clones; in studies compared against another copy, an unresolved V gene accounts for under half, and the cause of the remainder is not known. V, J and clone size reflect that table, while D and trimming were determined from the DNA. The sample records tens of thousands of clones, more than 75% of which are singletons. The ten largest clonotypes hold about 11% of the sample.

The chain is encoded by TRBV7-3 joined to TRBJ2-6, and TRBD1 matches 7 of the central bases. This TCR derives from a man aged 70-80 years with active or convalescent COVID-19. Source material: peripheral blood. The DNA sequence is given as TGTGCCAGCAGCTTGGGACAGCTCTACTCTGGGGCCAACGTCCTGACTTTC. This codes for CASSLGQLYSGANVLTF.